The next 10 T cell receptor beta chains were all read from a single sample in a study of T cells in women clearing cervical HPV infection. The repertoire was sequenced with immunoSEQ multiplex PCR; TCRdb's copy has only in-frame clones and lacks some. In all, the sample yields about 32,000 clones. The sequenced sample consisted of blood buffy coat. The receptors were gathered from a woman aged 18-69 years with a cervical HPV16 infection that either progressed to CIN3+ or cleared (not recorded which).

About this clone itself: Compared with germline, one end of the junction differs, possibly owing to a read error. CDR3 loop: CASSQELTADSYNEQFF. Partial CDR3 DNA: TGCGCCAGCAGCCAAGAACTCACGGCGGACTCCTACAATGAG. The chain uses TRBV4-2 and TRBJ2-1; D gene unclear. Read data end 3 residues before the CDR3 end; the end is taken from the germline J gene. The germline gives CDR1 LGHNA, CDR2 YNFKEQ. The CDR3 is 17 residues long.

A word on this clone: The read terminates 3 residues ahead of where the CDR3 ends, so the germline J gene completes it. This chain joins TRBV7-2 and TRBJ1-2; D unclear. Germline V lookup: CDR1 SGHTA, CDR2 FQGNSA. The CDR3 sequence is 12 residues long. CDR3 DNA (partial): TGTGCCAGCAGCTTAGGGGCAGATACC. Its translation is CASSLGADT. The whole CDR3 sequence is CASSLGADTYTF.

Worth noting for this clone: The read halts 3 residues ahead of the CDR3 end, with the missing end drawn from the germline J gene. The J gene is TRBJ2-7, the V gene TRBV6-2 or TRBV6-3, with D possibly being TRBD1 (5 bases). Trimming took off 6 bases at V and 0 bases at J, with 15 bases between the two ends. CDR1 and CDR2 (germline): MNHEY, SVGEGT. CDR3 size: 15 residues. The CDR3 reads CASSRPGMSSYEQYF. CDR3 DNA, as far as it was read: TGTGCCAGCAGCCGCCCAGGGATGAGCTCCTACGAG.

For this clone: The CDR3 end lies 3 residues beyond the end of the read and is filled in from the germline J gene. The genes are TRBV20-1 and TRBJ2-5, with 12 bases lining up with TRBD2. Unmatched junction bases numbered 8, after V lost 4 bases and J lost 5 bases. This CDR3 has 15 amino acids. CDR1 is DFQATT and CDR2 is SNEGSKA in the germline V gene (reference sequence). The sequenced part of the CDR3 DNA is TGCAGTGCTACGTCTAGCGGGGGGGCATGGGAGACC. Translating it yields CSATSSGGAWET. The whole CDR3 reads CSATSSGGAWETQYF.

In regard to this clone: The read stops 3 residues short of the end of the CDR3; the missing end is completed from the germline J gene. The V call is TRBV30, the J call TRBJ2-2; 8 bases are shared with TRBD2. The CDR3 loop spans 14 amino acids. Germline loops: CDR1 GTSNPN, CDR2 SVGIG (reference sequence). The V gene end was trimmed by 4 bases and the J gene end by 6 bases; junction bases not matched to a gene: 7. CDR3 sequence: CAWNTGGSPGELFF. The CDR3 bases that were read are TGTGCCTGGAATACGGGGGGGTCGCCCGGGGAG.

A remark on this clone: The read terminates 3 residues before the CDR3 end, so the remaining end is supplied by the germline J gene. The chain links TRBV5-1 to TRBJ2-7, with TRBD1 matching over 9 bases. The CDR3 is made up of 16 amino acids. Trimming took 3 bases from V and 2 from J; bases not matched to a gene: 9. Per germline, CDR1 SGHRS and CDR2 YFSETQ. The CDR3 DNA, read in part, is TGCGCCAGCAGCTCCCCCCGGGACAGGGCTACCTACGAG. Protein: CASSSPRDRATYE. From start to end, the CDR3 is CASSSPRDRATYEQYF.

The CDR3 spells CASSESPATGETQYF. CDR3 bases read: TGTGCCAGCAGTGAATCTCCAGCGACCGGGGAGACG. This chain links TRBV6-1 with TRBJ2-3; tentative D call: TRBD2 (5 bases). The read ends 3 residues shy of where the CDR3 ends; the end is completed using the germline J gene. Germline CDR1 reads MNHNS; CDR2 reads SASEGT. This CDR3 has 15 residues.

Notes on this clone: The DNA ends 3 residues before the CDR3 does, and the rest of the CDR3 is filled in from the germline J gene. This chain uses TRBV19 with TRBJ1-4; 7 positions match TRBD1. The CDR3 is 15 residues long. Germline V CDR1 and CDR2: LNHDA, SQIVND (reference sequence). CDR3 DNA, as far as it was read: TGTGCCAGTAGTCCACCGGGACAGCATAATTCACCA. Protein sequence: CASSPPGQHNSP. The CDR3 in its entirety is CASSPPGQHNSPLFF. Based on the CDR3 plus reference TRBV19 and TRBJ1-4, the full variable domain is DGGITQSPKYLFRKEGQNVTLSCEQNLNHDAMYWYRQDPGQGLRLIYYSQIVNDFQKGDIAEGYSVSREKKESFPLTVTSAQKNPTAFYLCASSPPGQHNSPLFFGSGTQLSVL.

A word on this clone: The CDR3 extends 3 residues past the end of the read, so its final part is completed from the germline J gene. The chain joins TRBV29-1 to TRBJ2-5; TRBD1 might be the D (8 bases). In germline, CDR1 is SQVTM, CDR2 ANQGSEA. CDR3 length: 15 residues. Trimming took 5 bases from V and 1 from J, leaving 17 bases between them. Incomplete CDR3 DNA: TGCAGCGTTTGGGGGGGACAGGAGATCCAAGAGACC. It yields the protein CSVWGGQEIQET. The full-length CDR3 reads as CSVWGGQEIQETQYF.

To note about this clone: The read terminates 3 residues ahead of where the CDR3 ends, so the germline J gene completes it. V usage is TRBV5-8 and J usage is TRBJ1-4; 7 positions match TRBD1. J was trimmed by 5 bases and V by 1 base; bases with no gene match: 5. CDR3 length equals 15 residues. Germline V gene sequence: CDR1 SGHTS, CDR2 YDEGEE. The CDR3 region is CASSLSGQVNEKLFF. The CDR3 bases that were read are TGTGCCAGCAGCTTGAGTGGACAGGTCAATGAAAAA.